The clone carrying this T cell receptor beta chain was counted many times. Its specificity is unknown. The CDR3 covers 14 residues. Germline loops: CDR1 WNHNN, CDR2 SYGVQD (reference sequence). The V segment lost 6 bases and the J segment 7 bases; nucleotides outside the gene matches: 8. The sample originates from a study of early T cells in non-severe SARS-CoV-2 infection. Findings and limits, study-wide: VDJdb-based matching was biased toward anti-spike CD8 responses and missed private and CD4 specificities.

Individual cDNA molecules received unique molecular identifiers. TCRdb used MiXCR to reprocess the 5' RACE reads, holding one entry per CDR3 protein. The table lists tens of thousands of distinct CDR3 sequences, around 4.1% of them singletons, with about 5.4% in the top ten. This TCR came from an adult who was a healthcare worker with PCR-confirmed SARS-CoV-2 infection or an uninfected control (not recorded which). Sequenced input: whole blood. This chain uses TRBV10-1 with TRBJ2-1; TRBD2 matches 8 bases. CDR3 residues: CASSSGTRGNEQFF. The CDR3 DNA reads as TGCGCCAGCAGCTCCGGGACTAGGGGAAATGAGCAGTTCTTC.